Sequencing of this TCR beta chain was carried out in a study of blood T cell repertoires in COVID-19. In the study overall: The analysed material was cDNA or gDNA that came from T cells, B-cell-depleted T cells, or PBMCs.

The method was immunoSEQ multiplex PCR; TCRdb's version includes in-frame clones alone and lacks a portion of them. The sample carries about 370,000 clones, 80% to 90% recorded once. In its sample, this clone was seen once. Germline V gives CDR1 MDHEN, CDR2 SYDVKM. The V and J ends lost 2 bases and 0 bases respectively, with 7 bases between them. The CDR3 has 15 amino acids. Adults between about 18 and 89 years of age took part from 24 US areas. The sequenced sample consisted of PBMCs or T cells enriched from blood (not recorded which). V gene TRBV28 combines with J gene TRBJ1-4; D call uncertain. The sequence derives from a man between 18 and 35 years old who had recovered from COVID-19. The CDR3 loop is CASSLSTATNEKLFF. The DNA of the CDR3 is TGTGCCAGCAGTTTAAGCACAGCAACTAATGAAAAACTGTTTTTT.